The clone carrying this T cell receptor beta chain occurred many times. The entry originates in a study of molecular identifiers for immune sequencing clone quantification. The CDR3 has 16 amino acids. The trim removed 8 bases at V and 0 bases at J, leaving 12 bases unmatched. Germline CDR1 and CDR2: SQVTM and ANQGSEA. TCRdb re-called the PCR reads with MiXCR, one entry per CDR3 protein. This table has 37,000 or so distinct CDR3 sequences, roughly 24% appearing once. Sorting selected naive CD8 T cells with a CD8+CD4-CCR7+CD45RA+ phenotype. The material sequenced was naive CD8+ T cells from blood, with Jurkat cell RNA spiked in. Subset here: FACS-sorted CD8+CD4-CCR7+CD45RA+ naive T cells. The rearrangement links TRBV29-1 to TRBJ2-5, with 10 bases aligning to TRBD1. The TCR sequence derives from a human donor in good health. Some libraries in this study had Jurkat cell RNA spiked in. This CDR3 reads CSSRDRGMGHQETQYF. CDR3 nucleotides: TGCAGCTCCCGGGACAGGGGAATGGGACACCAAGAGACCCAGTACTTC.